This TCR beta chain originates from a study of blood T cell repertoires in COVID-19 (TCRdb year 2020). Background for the entire study: Samples from collaborators originated in the United States, Italy and Spain and spanned both the acute and convalescent phases of COVID-19. Subjects who had been exposed to COVID-19, were actively infected with it, or had recovered from it provided the deeply sampled blood TCRbeta repertoires that made up the dataset. The samples were drawn from the first 160 participants of the ongoing ImmuneRACE study and from some 1,300 subjects provided by 6 global collaborators. The sample metadata nearly always contained a de-identified subject ID, COVID-19 status, age in years and sex. The repertoires were released in a freely available public database meant as a resource for research on the immune response to SARS-CoV-2. Where available, HLA class I and class II types were obtained from metadata supplied by the sample provider rather than from assay-based typing. The material from the prospective study consisted of cDNA or gDNA derived from T cells, B-cell-depleted T cells, or PBMCs. General findings and caveats noted by the study authors: The amount of clinical and demographic metadata varied by source and participant and was provided uncurated.

The CDR3 runs 17 residues from the cysteine to the phenylalanine. The retained sequence is limited to the CDR3, 51 bases, with the frame set at the first base. The germline V gene provides CDR1 LGHNA and CDR2 YNFKEQ. Trimming takes 2 bases off V and 3 bases off J; junction bases not matched to a gene: 6. Enrolling through a virtual design, the prospective study's participants ranged in age from roughly 18 to 95 years and lived across 24 United States geographic areas. Cohort assignment in the prospective study relied on participant-reported clinical history from a screening survey and a study questionnaire. Recovered participants in ImmuneRACE Cohort 3 were defined by two consecutive negative NP/OP PCR tests, clearance by a healthcare professional, or resolution of symptoms. In the prospective study, whole blood, serum and a nasopharyngeal or oropharyngeal swab were collected from each participant by mobile phlebotomists. Additional blood draws and questionnaires over an approximately two-month period could optionally be provided by prospective study participants. Blood samples from the prospective study were shipped frozen or at room temperature prior to DNA extraction.

The immunoSEQ Assay, a bias-controlled multiplex PCR, was used to amplify TCRbeta CDR3 regions from genomic DNA. The original methods were these. The number of nucleated cells in each sample was estimated from the amplification of reference gene primers within the assay. To quantify the absolute abundance of each unique TCRbeta CDR3 rearrangement, sequence reads were collapsed and filtered. For each sample, productive Simpson clonality was calculated as the square root of Simpson's diversity index across productive rearrangements. TCRdb obtained this table from immuneACCESS and retained in-frame rearrangements with V and J assigned. These tables miss some clones; where compared with another copy, unresolved V genes account for less than half of the shortfall, and the remainder is unexplained. V, J and clone size are taken as reported in that table, and D and trimming were inferred from the DNA itself. Recorded for this sample are a few hundred thousand clones; 89% of them occurred a single time. Roughly a tenth of the sample is taken by the ten largest.

Note on this clone: It lacks a known antigen. No clone much larger than this one lies a single base away; base qualities are absent.

Recombination joined TRBV4-2 with TRBJ2-1, with TRBD2 matching 11 junction bases. The receptor comes from a woman between 40 and 50 years old who had recovered from COVID-19. The source material was PBMCs or T cells enriched from blood (not recorded which). The CDR3 has the sequence CASSQYAGTSGYNEQFF. Here is the DNA: TGTGCCAGCAGCCAATACGCCGGGACTAGCGGCTACAATGAGCAGTTCTTC.